The clone carrying this T cell receptor (beta chain) showed up many times. The data originate from a study of T-cell reconstitution after alpha-beta-depleted transplantation in children. During its preparation, the TCRbeta library received unique molecular identifiers. TCRdb reprocessed the PCR reads via MiXCR and lists one record per CDR3 protein. The profile shows about 370,000 distinct CDR3 sequences, over 20% of them singletons. The CDR3 length is 14 residues. Germline assignment: CDR1 SQVTM and CDR2 ANQGSEA. Trimming removed 4 bases from V and 0 bases from J, with 10 bases in between. This specimen consisted of PBMCs from the stem cell graft donor, obtained from the stem cell graft. The V and J genes are TRBV29-1 and TRBJ1-3; TRBD1 is a possible D gene (5 bases). The sequence derives from a human donor who donated a stem cell graft to a child with acute myeloid leukemia. CDR3 sequence: CSVGGSFSGNTIYF. CDR3 DNA: TGCAGCGTTGGGGGGTCTTTCTCTGGAAACACCATATATTTT.